One T cell receptor (beta chain) is described in this entry. CDR1 and CDR2 from the germline V gene are SQVTM and ANQGSEA. The CDR3 is made up of 13 amino acids. V was trimmed by 7 bases and J by 1 base, leaving 13 bases between them. TCRdb's copy holds only in-frame clones and misses some; the assay was immunoSEQ multiplex PCR. In the table there are 200,000 to 300,000 clones, about 90% of which are singletons. These data come from a study of blood T cell repertoires in COVID-19. The clonotype comes from a man aged 55 to 69 with acute or convalescent COVID-19. The gene calls are TRBV29-1 and TRBJ2-5; D is uncertain. The sample taken for sequencing was peripheral blood. The CDR3 region is CSAGSRSQETQYF. CDR3 DNA: TGCAGCGCCGGTTCAAGGAGCCAAGAGACCCAGTACTTC.